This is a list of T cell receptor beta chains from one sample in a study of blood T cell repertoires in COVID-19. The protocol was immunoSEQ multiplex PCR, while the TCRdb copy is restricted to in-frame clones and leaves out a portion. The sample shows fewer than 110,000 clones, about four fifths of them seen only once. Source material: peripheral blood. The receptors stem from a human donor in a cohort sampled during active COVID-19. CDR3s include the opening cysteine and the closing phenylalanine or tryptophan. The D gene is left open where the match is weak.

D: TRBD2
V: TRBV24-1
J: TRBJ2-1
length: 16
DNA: TGTGCCACCAGTGATGGGGCCGGGACTAGCCTTGATGAGCAGTTCTTC
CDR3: CATSDGAGTSLDEQFF

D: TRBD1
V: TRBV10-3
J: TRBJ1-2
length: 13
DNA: TGTGCCAAAGGACAGGGGGACACCTATGGCTACACCTTC
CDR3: CAKGQGDTYGYTF

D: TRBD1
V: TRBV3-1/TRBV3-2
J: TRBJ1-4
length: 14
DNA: TGTGCCAGCAGCTCTAGACAGGGATCTGAAAAACTGTTTTTT
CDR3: CASSSRQGSEKLFF

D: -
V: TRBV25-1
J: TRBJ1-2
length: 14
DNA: TGTGCCAGCAGTGACAGGGTTCTTAACTATGGCTACACCTTC
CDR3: CASSDRVLNYGYTF

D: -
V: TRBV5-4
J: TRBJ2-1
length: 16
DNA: TGTGCCAGCAGCTTGGGGGGGACTGGCGGGGGCTATGAGCAGTTCTTC
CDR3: CASSLGGTGGGYEQFF

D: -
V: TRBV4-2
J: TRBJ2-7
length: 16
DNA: TGTGCCAGCAGCCAAGATCTTGGGGGGGCCAGAGGGGAGCAGTACTTC
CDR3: CASSQDLGGARGEQYF

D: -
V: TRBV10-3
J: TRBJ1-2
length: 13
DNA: TGTGCCATCAACCGAGGACAGAACTATGGCTACACCTTC
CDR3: CAINRGQNYGYTF

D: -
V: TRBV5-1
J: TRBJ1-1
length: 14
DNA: TGCGCCAGCAGCAGATCAGGGTTGAACACTGAAGCTTTCTTT
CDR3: CASSRSGLNTEAFF

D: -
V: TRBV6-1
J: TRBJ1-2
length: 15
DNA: TGTGCCAGCAGTGAATTCGTGGCATCAAACTATGGCTACACCTTC
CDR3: CASSEFVASNYGYTF

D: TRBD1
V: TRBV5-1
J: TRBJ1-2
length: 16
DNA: TGCGCCAGCAGCTCCCGATTTGACAGGGGCAACTATGGCTACACCTTC
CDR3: CASSSRFDRGNYGYTF

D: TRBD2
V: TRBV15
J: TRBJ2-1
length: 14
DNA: TGTGCCACCAAAGGGACTAGCGGGGTTGCTGAGCAGTTCTTC
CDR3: CATKGTSGVAEQFF

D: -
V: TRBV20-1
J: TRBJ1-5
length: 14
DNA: TGCAGTGCTAGTGGCCGGGACACCGATCAGCCCCAGCATTTT
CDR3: CSASGRDTDQPQHF